This T cell receptor (beta chain) was captured in a study of T cell changes during pregnancy in multiple sclerosis. TCRdb keeps only in-frame clones here, not all; method: immunoSEQ multiplex PCR. The data hold about 75,000 clones, with 94% observed a single time. The origin of this receptor is a female donor with multiple sclerosis, enrolled in a pregnancy study. The sample in question was CD4+ T cells from peripheral blood mononuclear cells, obtained after pregnancy.

The CDR3 DNA reads as TGTGCCAGCAGTGAAGGGACAGCGTCAGAGCCCCAGCATTTT. It translates to CASSEGTASEPQHF. The chain uses TRBV6-1 and TRBJ1-5; perhaps TRBD1 as D (6 bases). CDR3 size: 14 residues. Germline loops: CDR1 MNHNS, CDR2 SASEGT. Trimming removed 1 base from V and 8 bases from J, with 12 bases in between.